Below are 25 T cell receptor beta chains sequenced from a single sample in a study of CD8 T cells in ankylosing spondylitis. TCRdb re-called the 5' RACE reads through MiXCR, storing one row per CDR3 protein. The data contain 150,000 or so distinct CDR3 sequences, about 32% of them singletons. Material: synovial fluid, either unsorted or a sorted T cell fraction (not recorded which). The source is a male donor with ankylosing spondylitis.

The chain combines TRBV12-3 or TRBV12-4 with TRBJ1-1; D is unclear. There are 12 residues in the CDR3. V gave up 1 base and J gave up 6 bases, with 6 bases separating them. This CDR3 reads CASSLEDAEAFF. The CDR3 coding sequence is TGTGCCAGCAGTTTAGAAGACGCTGAAGCTTTCTTT.

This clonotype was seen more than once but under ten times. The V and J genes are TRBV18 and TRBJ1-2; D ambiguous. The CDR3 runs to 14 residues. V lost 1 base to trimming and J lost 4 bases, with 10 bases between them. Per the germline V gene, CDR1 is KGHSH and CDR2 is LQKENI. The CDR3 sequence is CASSPLQDAYGYTF. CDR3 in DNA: TGTGCCAGCTCACCACTCCAGGACGCCTATGGCTACACCTTC.

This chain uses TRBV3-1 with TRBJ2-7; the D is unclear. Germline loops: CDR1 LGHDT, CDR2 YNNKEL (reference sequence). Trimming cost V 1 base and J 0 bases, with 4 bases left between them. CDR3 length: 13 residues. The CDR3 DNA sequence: TGTGCCAGCAGCCAAGCTAGCTCCTACGAGCAGTACTTC. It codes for CASSQASSYEQYF.

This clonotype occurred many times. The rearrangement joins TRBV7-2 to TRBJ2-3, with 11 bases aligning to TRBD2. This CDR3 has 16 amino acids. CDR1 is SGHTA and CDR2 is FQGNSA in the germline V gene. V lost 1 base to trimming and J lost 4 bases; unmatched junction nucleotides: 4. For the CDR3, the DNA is TGTGCCAGCAGCTTAGGACTAGCGGGAACATCAGATACGCAGTATTTT. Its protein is CASSLGLAGTSDTQYF.

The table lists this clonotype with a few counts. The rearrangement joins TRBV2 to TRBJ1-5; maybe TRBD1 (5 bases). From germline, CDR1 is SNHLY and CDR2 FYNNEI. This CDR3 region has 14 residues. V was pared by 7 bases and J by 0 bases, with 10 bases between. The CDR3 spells CASNPDISNQPQHF. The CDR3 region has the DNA TGTGCCAGCAATCCGGACATTAGCAATCAGCCCCAGCATTTT.

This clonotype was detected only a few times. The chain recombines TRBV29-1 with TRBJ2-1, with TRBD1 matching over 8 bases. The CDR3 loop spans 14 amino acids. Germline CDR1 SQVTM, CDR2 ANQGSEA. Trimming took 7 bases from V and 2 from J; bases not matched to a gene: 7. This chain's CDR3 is CSGRDRGAYNEQFF. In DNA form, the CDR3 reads TGCAGCGGAAGAGACAGGGGTGCCTACAATGAGCAGTTCTTC.

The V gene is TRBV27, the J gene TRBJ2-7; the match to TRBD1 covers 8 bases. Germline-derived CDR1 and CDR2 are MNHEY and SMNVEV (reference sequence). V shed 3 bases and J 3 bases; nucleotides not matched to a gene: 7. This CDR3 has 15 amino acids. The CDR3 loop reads CASSLKQGGVYEQYF. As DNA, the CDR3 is TGTGCCAGCAGTTTGAAACAGGGGGGAGTCTACGAGCAGTACTTC.

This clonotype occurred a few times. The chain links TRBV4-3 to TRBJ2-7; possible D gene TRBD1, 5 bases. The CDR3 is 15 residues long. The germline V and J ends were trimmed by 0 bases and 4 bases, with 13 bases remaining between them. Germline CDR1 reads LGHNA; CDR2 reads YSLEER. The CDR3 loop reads CASSQDKGRWYEQYF. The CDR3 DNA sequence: TGCGCCAGCAGCCAAGATAAGGGGCGTTGGTACGAGCAGTACTTC.

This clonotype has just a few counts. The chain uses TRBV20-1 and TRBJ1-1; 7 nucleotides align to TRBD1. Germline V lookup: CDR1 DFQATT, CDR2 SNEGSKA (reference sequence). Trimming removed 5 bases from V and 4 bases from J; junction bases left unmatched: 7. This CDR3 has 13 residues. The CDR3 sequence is CSAPKTGTTEAFF. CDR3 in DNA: TGCAGTGCTCCAAAGACAGGGACCACTGAAGCTTTCTTT.

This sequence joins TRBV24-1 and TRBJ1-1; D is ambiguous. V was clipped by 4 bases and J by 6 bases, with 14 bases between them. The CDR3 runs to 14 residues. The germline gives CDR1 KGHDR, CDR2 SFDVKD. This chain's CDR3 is CATSESHPGAEAFF. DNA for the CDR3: TGTGCCACCAGTGAATCTCACCCGGGCGCTGAAGCTTTCTTT.

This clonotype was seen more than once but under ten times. The CDR3 nucleotides are TGCGCCAGCAGCTCCCTTGAGGGGGCAGATACGCAGTATTTT. It codes for CASSSLEGADTQYF. The rearrangement joins TRBV5-1 to TRBJ2-3; D perhaps matches TRBD1 (6 bases). The CDR3 consists of 14 residues. Trimming left V 3 bases short and J 4 bases short, with 12 bases between. Germline V gives CDR1 SGHRS, CDR2 YFSETQ.

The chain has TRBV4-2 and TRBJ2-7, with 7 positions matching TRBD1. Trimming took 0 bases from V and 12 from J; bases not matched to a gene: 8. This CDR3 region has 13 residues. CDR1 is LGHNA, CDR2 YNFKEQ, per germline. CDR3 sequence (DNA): TGTGCCAGCAGCCAAGATCAGCAGAGGGGGCTGTACTTC. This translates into CASSQDQQRGLYF.

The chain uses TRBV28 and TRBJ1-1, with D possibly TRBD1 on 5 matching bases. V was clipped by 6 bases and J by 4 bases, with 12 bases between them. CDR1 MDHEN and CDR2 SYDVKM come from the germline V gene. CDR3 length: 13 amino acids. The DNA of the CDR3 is TGTGCCAGCAGGGCCCCGGGGACCACTGAAGCTTTCTTT. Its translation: CASRAPGTTEAFF.

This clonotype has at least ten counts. The CDR3 nucleotides read TGTGCCAGCTCGAGGGGTTCCTCCTACGAGCAGTACTTC. Protein product: CASSRGSSYEQYF. The rearrangement links TRBV7-3 to TRBJ2-7, with D perhaps matching TRBD1 or TRBD2 (5 bases each). CDR3 length: 13 residues. Germline V gene data show CDR1 as SGHTA and CDR2 as FQGTGA. The V end was cut by 8 bases, the J end by 0 bases, with 11 bases between.

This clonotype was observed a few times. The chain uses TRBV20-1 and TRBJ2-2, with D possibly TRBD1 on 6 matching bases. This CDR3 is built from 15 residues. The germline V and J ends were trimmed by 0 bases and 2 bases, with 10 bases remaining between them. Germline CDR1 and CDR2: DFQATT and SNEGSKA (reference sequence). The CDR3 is CSARDPQGNTGELFF. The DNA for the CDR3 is TGCAGTGCTAGAGACCCACAGGGCAACACCGGGGAGCTGTTTTTT.

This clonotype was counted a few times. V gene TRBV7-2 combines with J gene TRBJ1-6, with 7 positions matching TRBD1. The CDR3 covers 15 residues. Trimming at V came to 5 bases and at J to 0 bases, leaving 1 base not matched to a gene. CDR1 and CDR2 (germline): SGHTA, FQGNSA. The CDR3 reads CASSPGGSYNSPLHF. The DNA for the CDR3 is TGTGCCAGCAGCCCAGGGGGCTCCTATAATTCACCCCTCCACTTT.

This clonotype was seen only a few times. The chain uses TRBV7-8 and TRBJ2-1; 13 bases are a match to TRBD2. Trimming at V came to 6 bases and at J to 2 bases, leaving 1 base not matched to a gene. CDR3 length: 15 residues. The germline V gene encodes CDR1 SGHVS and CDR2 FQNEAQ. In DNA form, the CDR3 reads TGTGCCAGCAGGGGACTAGCGGGGACCTACAATGAGCAGTTCTTC. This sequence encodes CASRGLAGTYNEQFF.

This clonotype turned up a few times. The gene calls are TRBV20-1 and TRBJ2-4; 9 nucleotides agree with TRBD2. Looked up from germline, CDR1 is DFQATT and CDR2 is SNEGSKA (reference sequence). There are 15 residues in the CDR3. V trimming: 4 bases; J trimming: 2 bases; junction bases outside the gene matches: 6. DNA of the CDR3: TGCAGTGCTACCATAGCGGGAGAAACCAAAAACATTCAGTACTTC. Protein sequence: CSATIAGETKNIQYF.

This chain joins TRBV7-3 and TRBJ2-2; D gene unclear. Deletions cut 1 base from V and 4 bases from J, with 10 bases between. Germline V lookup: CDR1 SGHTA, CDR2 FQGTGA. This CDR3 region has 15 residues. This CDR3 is CASSLNPGSTGELFF. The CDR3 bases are TGTGCCAGCAGCTTAAATCCAGGATCCACCGGGGAGCTGTTTTTT.

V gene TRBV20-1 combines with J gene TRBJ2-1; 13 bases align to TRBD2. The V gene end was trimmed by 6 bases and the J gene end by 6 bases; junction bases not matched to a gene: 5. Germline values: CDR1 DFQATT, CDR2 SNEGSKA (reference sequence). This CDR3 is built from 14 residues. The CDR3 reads CSAGLAGEGNEQFF. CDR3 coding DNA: TGCAGTGCCGGACTAGCGGGAGAAGGCAATGAGCAGTTCTTC.

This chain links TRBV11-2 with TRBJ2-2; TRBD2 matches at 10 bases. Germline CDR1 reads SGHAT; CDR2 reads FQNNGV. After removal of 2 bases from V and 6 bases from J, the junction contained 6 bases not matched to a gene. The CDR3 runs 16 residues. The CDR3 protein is CASSLPSGRVSGELFF. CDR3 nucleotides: TGTGCCAGCAGCTTACCTAGCGGGAGAGTTTCCGGGGAGCTGTTTTTT.

CDR3 in DNA: TGTGCCAGCAGCCATCGGAATTCTGGGCTTAGAACATCTGGAAACACCATATATTTT. It yields the protein CASSHRNSGLRTSGNTIYF. This chain links TRBV12-3 or TRBV12-4 with TRBJ1-3; D is uncertain. Trimming removed 6 bases from V and 1 base from J, with 25 bases in between. The CDR3 consists of 19 residues.

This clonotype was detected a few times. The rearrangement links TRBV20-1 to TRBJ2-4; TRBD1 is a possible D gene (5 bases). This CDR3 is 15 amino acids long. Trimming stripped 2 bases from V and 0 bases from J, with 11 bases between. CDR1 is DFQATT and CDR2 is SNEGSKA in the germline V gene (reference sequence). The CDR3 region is CSARSRELAKNIQYF. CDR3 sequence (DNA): TGCAGTGCTAGATCCAGGGAACTAGCCAAAAACATTCAGTACTTC.

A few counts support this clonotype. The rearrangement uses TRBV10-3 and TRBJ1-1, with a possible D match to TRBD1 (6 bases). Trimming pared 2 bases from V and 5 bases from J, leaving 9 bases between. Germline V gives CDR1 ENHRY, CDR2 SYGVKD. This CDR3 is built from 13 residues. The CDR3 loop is CAISETGRTEAFF. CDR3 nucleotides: TGTGCCATCAGTGAGACAGGGCGGACTGAAGCTTTCTTT.

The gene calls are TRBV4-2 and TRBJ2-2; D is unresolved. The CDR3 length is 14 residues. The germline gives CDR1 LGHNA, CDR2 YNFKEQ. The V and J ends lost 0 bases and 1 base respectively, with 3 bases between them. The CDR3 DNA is TGTGCCAGCAGCCAAGAAGTGAACACCGGGGAGCTGTTTTTT. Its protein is CASSQEVNTGELFF.